This T cell receptor (beta chain) was identified during a study of T cell responses to AZD1222 COVID-19 vaccine. Points from the study as a whole: The sample set comprised mostly white British donors with more females, and clonal diversity was possibly underestimated.

V lost 2 bases, J lost 3 bases, and 14 bases lay in between. Germline V gene sequence: CDR1 SGHDN, CDR2 FVKESK. The CDR3 contains 15 residues. As to this clone: The antigen is unknown.

Clones were read by immunoSEQ multiplex PCR, and TCRdb kept only the in-frame ones, dropping some. The sample records about 75,000 clones, approximately 88% being singletons. Sequencing used peripheral blood, obtained 28 days after the second dose of the MenACWY control vaccine. The chain has TRBV14 and TRBJ2-7, with TRBD1 as a possible D gene (5 bases). This clonotype was sampled from an adult who received the MenACWY meningococcal vaccine as a control. CDR3 in amino acids: CASSQRTGQHYEQYF. CDR3 sequence (DNA): TGTGCCAGCAGCCAACGGACCGGACAACACTACGAGCAGTACTTC.